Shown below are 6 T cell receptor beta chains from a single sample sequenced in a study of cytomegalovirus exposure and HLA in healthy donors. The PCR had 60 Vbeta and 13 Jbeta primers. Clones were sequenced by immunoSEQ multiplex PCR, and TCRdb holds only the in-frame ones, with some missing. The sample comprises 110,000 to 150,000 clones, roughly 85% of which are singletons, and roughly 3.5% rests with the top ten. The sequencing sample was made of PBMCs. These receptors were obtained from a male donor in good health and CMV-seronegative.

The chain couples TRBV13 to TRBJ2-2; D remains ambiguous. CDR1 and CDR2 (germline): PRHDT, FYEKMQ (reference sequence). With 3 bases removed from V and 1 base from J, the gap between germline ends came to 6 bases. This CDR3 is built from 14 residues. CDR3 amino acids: CASSLAGNTGELFF. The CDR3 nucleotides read TGTGCCAGCAGCTTGGCAGGGAACACCGGGGAGCTGTTTTTT.

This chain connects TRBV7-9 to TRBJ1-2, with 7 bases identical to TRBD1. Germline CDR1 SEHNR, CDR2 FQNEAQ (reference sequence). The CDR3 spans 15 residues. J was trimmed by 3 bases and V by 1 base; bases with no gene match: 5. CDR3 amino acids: CASSLEAGGHYGYTF. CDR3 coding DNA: TGTGCCAGCAGCTTAGAGGCAGGGGGACACTATGGCTACACCTTC.

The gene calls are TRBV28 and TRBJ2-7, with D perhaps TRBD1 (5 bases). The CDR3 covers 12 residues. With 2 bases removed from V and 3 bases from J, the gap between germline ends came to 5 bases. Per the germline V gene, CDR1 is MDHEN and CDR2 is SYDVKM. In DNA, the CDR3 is TGTGCCAGCAGTTTAAGGGGCTACGAGCAGTACTTC. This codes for CASSLRGYEQYF.

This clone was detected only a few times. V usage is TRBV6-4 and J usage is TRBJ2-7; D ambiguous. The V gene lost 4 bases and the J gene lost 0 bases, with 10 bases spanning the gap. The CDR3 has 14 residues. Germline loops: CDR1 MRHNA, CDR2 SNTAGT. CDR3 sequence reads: CASSVSESSYEQYF. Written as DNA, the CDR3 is TGTGCCAGCAGTGTTTCGGAGAGCTCCTACGAGCAGTACTTC.

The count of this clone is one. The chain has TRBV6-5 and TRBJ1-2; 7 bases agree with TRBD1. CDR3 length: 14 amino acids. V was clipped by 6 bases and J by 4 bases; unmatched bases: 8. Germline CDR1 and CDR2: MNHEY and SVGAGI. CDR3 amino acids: CASRGTDSFYGYTF. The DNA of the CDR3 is TGTGCCAGCAGGGGGACAGACTCTTTCTATGGCTACACCTTC.

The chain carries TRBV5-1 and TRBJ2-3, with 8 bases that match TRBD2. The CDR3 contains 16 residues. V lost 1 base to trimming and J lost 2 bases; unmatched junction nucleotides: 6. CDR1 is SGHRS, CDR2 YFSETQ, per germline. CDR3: CASSLLERGPTDTQYF. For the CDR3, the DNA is TGCGCCAGCAGCTTGCTTGAGCGGGGGCCCACAGATACGCAGTATTTT.